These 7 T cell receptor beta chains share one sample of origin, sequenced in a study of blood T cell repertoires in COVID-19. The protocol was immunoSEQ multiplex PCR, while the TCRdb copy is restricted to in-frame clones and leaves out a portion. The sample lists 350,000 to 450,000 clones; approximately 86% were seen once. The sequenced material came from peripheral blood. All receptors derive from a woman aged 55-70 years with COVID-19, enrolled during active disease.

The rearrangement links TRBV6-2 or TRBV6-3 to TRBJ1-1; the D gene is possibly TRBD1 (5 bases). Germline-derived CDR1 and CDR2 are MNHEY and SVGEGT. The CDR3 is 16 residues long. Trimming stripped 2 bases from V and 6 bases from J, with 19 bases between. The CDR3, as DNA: TGTGCCAGCAGTTACGACAGACTTGGGATGGACGCTGAAGCTTTCTTT. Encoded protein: CASSYDRLGMDAEAFF.

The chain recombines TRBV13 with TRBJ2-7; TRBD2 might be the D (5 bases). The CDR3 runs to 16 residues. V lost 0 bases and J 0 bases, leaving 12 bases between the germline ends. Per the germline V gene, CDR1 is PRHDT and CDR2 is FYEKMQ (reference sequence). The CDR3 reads CASSLGLGESSYEQYF. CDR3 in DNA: TGTGCCAGCAGCTTAGGCCTCGGGGAGAGCTCCTACGAGCAGTACTTC.

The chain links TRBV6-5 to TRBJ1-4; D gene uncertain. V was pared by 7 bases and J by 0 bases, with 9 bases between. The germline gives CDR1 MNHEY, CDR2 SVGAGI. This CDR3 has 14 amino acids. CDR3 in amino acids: CASTKRTTNEKLFF. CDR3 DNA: TGTGCCAGCACCAAGCGGACAACTAATGAAAAACTGTTTTTT.

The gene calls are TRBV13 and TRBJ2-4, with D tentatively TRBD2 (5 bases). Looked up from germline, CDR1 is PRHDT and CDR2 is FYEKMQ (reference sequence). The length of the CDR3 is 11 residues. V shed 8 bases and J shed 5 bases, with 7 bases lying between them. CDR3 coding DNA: TGTGCCAGCGGAGGCCAAAACATTCAGTACTTC. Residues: CASGGQNIQYF.

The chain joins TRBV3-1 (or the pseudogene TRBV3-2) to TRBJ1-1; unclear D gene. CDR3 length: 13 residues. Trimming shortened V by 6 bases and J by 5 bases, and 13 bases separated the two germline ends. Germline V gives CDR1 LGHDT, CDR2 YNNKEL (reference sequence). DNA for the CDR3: TGTGCCAGCAGGGCAGTCTCGAGGACTGAAGCTTTCTTT. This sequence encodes CASRAVSRTEAFF.

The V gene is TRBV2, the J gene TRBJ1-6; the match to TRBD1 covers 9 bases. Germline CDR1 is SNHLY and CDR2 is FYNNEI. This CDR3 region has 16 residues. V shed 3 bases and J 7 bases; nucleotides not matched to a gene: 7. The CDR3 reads CASSDGTGSKNSPLHF. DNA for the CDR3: TGTGCCAGCAGTGACGGGACAGGGAGTAAGAATTCACCCCTCCACTTT.

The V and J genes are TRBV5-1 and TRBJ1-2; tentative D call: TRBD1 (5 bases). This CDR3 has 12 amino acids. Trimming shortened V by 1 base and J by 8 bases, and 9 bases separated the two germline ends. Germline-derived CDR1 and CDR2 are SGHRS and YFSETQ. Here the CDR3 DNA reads TGCGCCAGCAGCTTGTCAGGGAACGGCTACACCTTC. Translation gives CASSLSGNGYTF.